In its sample, the clone carrying this T cell receptor (beta chain) was seen a few times. This entry belongs to a study of blood T cell repertoires in COVID-19. Enrolled through a virtual design, the participants were between 18 and 89 years of age and came from some 26 US areas. Participant-reported clinical history was the basis for cohort assignment. TCRdb keeps only in-frame clones here, not all; method: immunoSEQ multiplex PCR. Among under 250,000 clones listed, more than 70% were seen once. Looked up from germline, CDR1 is MDHEN and CDR2 is SYDVKM. The CDR3 extends over 14 amino acids. Trimming cost V 2 bases and J 7 bases; bases outside gene matches: 6.

The chain links TRBV28 to TRBJ1-1; 8 nucleotides line up with TRBD1. This sequence was found in a man younger than 45 with acute COVID-19. Sequencing was performed on PBMCs or T cells enriched from blood (not recorded which). DNA of the CDR3: TGTGCCAGCAGTTTACAGGGGGCGCGGGGTGAAGCTTTCTTT. Amino acids: CASSLQGARGEAFF.